This T cell receptor beta chain was captured in a study of CD4 T cells in relation to SARS-CoV-2 and coronaviruses. Across the whole study: Negative control cultures got HIV-1 Nef peptides or no peptide.

Profiled with immunoSEQ multiplex PCR; TCRdb holds only in-frame clones, not every one. There are roughly 28,000 clones in the sample; around 75% occur only once, and 20% to 25% lies in the top ten. CD4+ T cells from unexposed donors were obtained before the COVID-19 pandemic (2011-2018). CD4+ T cells were isolated from the cells after 10 days of culture. As cell numbers allowed, unexposed-donor CD4+ T cells faced SARS-CoV-2 S/N and four cold-coronavirus spikes. Germline V lookup: CDR1 SGHKS, CDR2 YYEKEE (reference sequence). CDR3 length equals 11 residues. Trimming took 3 bases from V and 15 from J, leaving 13 bases between them. Regarding this clone: Its cognate antigen is unknown.

Whole-study findings and limits: About 65% of donors had memory CD4+ clonotypes crossrecognizing SARS-CoV-2 and common cold coronavirus spike. Monoreactive clones expanded significantly more to SARS-CoV-2 than crossreactive clones did.

Sequencing was done on a sample of CD4+ T cells from PBMCs, cultured in vitro. The receptor comes from a human donor in good health. V is TRBV5-5 and J is TRBJ2-1; D remains unclear. The CDR3 sequence is CASSSEQRTFF. DNA of the CDR3: TGTGCCAGCAGCTCTGAACAGAGGACGTTCTTC.